What follows are 30 T cell receptor beta chains derived from one specimen sequenced in a study of regulatory T cells in long-lasting Graves disease. TCR beta libraries were built with iRepertoire HTBI primers and Arm-PCR of CDR3 regions. In TCRdb, the multiplex PCR reads were re-called with MiXCR into one record per CDR3 protein. The table records around 240,000 distinct CDR3 sequences, about 17% of them present only once. Time point here: newly diagnosed GD, antithyroid drugs for less than 3 months. RNA extracted from PBMCs served as the sequencing template. This sample was also put to use in a study of T cells in Graves' hyperthyroidism and ophthalmopathy.

The input for sequencing was peripheral blood mononuclear cells (PBMCs), taken at new diagnosis, from a patient treated with antithyroid drugs. The receptors come from a woman in her 30s with Graves disease.

This clonotype was observed many times. The rearrangement uses TRBV6-1 and TRBJ1-1, with D possibly TRBD1 on 6 matching bases. CDR3 length equals 13 residues. CDR1 and CDR2 from the germline V gene are MNHNS and SASEGT. V lost 6 bases to trimming and J lost 3 bases, with 11 bases between them. CDR3 sequence (DNA): TGTGCCAGCAGACTTCCAGGGGACACTGAAGCTTTCTTT. Protein sequence: CASRLPGDTEAFF.

This clonotype was seen repeatedly, ten times or more. The rearrangement uses TRBV3-1 and TRBJ2-5, with 9 bases identical to TRBD2. Germline CDR1 reads LGHDT; CDR2 reads YNNKEL (reference sequence). The CDR3 is 15 amino acids. The trim removed 2 bases at V and 5 bases at J, leaving 6 bases unmatched. CDR3 amino acids: CASSQFGLATETQYF. CDR3 coding DNA: TGTGCCAGCAGCCAATTTGGACTAGCGACGGAGACCCAGTACTTC.

This clonotype occurred many times. The rearrangement links TRBV27 to TRBJ1-4; D is perhaps TRBD1 (6 bases). This CDR3 region has 13 residues. CDR1 and CDR2 (germline): MNHEY, SMNVEV (reference sequence). Trimming pared 3 bases from V and 7 bases from J, leaving 9 bases between. The DNA for the CDR3 is TGTGCCAGCAGTTTTAACAGGGTTGAAAAACTGTTTTTT. Translated: CASSFNRVEKLFF.

There are a few counts of this clonotype. The chain joins TRBV12-5 to TRBJ2-7; D gene ambiguous. CDR3 length equals 12 residues. V gave up 5 bases and J gave up 2 bases, with 7 bases separating them. CDR1 is LGHNT and CDR2 is FRNRAP in the germline V gene. The CDR3 DNA sequence: TGTGCTAGTGGTGCCCCCACCTACGAGCAGTACTTC. It codes for CASGAPTYEQYF.

This clonotype was recorded many times. This sequence joins TRBV2 and TRBJ2-7; 7 bases are a match to TRBD2. The junction had 7 bases not matched to a gene; V was cut back by 1 base and J by 4 bases. From germline, CDR1 is SNHLY and CDR2 FYNNEI. This CDR3 region has 15 residues. CDR3 bases: TGTGCCAGCAGTGAAGAAATTGGGGGGGATTACGAGCAGTACTTC. Residues: CASSEEIGGDYEQYF.

The V and J genes are TRBV28 and TRBJ1-1, with 7 positions matching TRBD1. Germline V gene data show CDR1 as MDHEN and CDR2 as SYDVKM. The CDR3 is 14 amino acids. V was clipped by 7 bases and J by 4 bases; unmatched bases: 9. The CDR3 DNA reads as TGTGCCAGCACGTCACAGGGGTTGGGCACTGAAGCTTTCTTT. Translation: CASTSQGLGTEAFF.

The J gene is TRBJ1-5, the V gene TRBV9; D is unresolved. V lost 5 bases and J 1 base, leaving 22 bases between the germline ends. Germline V CDR1 and CDR2: SGDLS, YYNGEE. There are 18 residues in the CDR3. The CDR3 DNA sequence: TGTGCCAGCAGTCCCCGGAGACATCCCACGGGAAGCAATCAGCCCCAGCATTTT. As protein: CASSPRRHPTGSNQPQHF.

Ten or more counts support this clonotype. J is TRBJ1-1 and V is TRBV20-1; D is perhaps TRBD1 (5 bases). Germline V gene data show CDR1 as DFQATT and CDR2 as SNEGSKA (reference sequence). The V end lost 6 bases, the J end lost 1 base, and 15 bases lay between the germline ends. There are 14 residues in the CDR3. The CDR3: CSAPSAGRNTEAFF. Written as DNA, the CDR3 is TGCAGTGCCCCCTCTGCAGGGAGGAACACTGAAGCTTTCTTT.

This clonotype was observed a handful of times. The genes are TRBV19 and TRBJ2-7; D perhaps matches TRBD1 (5 bases). Trimming left V 3 bases short and J 6 bases short, with 12 bases between. In germline, CDR1 is LNHDA, CDR2 SQIVND (reference sequence). The CDR3 length is 13 residues. The CDR3 nucleotides read TGTGCCAGTAGTATGGGGCGAAGGAGCGAGCAGTACTTC. Its translation is CASSMGRRSEQYF.

The CDR3 sequence: CASSLAVDRVLTEAFF. The CDR3 coding sequence is TGTGCCAGCTCACTCGCGGTCGACAGGGTTTTGACTGAAGCTTTCTTT. The V gene is TRBV18, the J gene TRBJ1-1, with 7 nucleotides matching TRBD1. Germline CDR1 and CDR2: KGHSH and LQKENI. The CDR3 extends over 16 amino acids. J lost 5 bases, V lost 4 bases, and 13 bases had no gene match.

Ten or more counts support this clonotype. The chain recombines TRBV6-1 with TRBJ2-2; no clear D. Germline loops: CDR1 MNHNS, CDR2 SASEGT. The CDR3 covers 15 residues. V gave up 0 bases and J gave up 4 bases, with 9 bases separating them. The CDR3 is CASSEARYGTGELFF. The CDR3 DNA sequence: TGTGCCAGCAGTGAAGCGCGGTACGGCACCGGGGAGCTGTTTTTT.

The rearrangement joins TRBV2 to TRBJ1-5, with 10 nucleotides matching TRBD1. Germline V gives CDR1 SNHLY, CDR2 FYNNEI. The CDR3 contains 15 residues. V lost 6 bases to trimming and J lost 5 bases; unmatched junction nucleotides: 7. The DNA for the CDR3 is TGTGCCAGCAGACTGAGACAGGGGGCCGATCAGCCCCAGCATTTT. Protein: CASRLRQGADQPQHF.

This clonotype was seen ten or more times. This chain joins TRBV20-1 and TRBJ2-1, with TRBD2 matching over 8 bases. The CDR3 extends over 14 amino acids. Germline V lookup: CDR1 DFQATT, CDR2 SNEGSKA (reference sequence). J gave up 6 bases and V 3 bases, and 7 bases lay outside the gene matches. For the CDR3, the DNA is TGCAGTGCTAGCGGACTAGCAACCATCAATGAGCAGTTCTTC. Translated: CSASGLATINEQFF.

The rearrangement uses TRBV7-2 and TRBJ1-4, with 7 bases matching TRBD1. Germline V gives CDR1 SGHTA, CDR2 FQGNSA. V was clipped by 5 bases and J by 5 bases; unmatched bases: 8. The CDR3 runs to 15 residues. The CDR3 DNA follows: TGTGCCAGCAGCACGCTGGGACAGCAGAATGAAAAACTGTTTTTT. It yields the protein CASSTLGQQNEKLFF.

This clonotype was detected only a few times. V usage is TRBV7-9 and J usage is TRBJ2-3, with D tentatively TRBD1 (5 bases). The germline V and J ends were trimmed by 3 bases and 0 bases, with 10 bases remaining between them. The germline CDR1 and CDR2 sequences are SEHNR and FQNEAQ (reference sequence). The length of the CDR3 is 15 residues. The CDR3 loop is CASSLYDSSTDTQYF. The CDR3 DNA follows: TGTGCCAGCAGCTTGTATGACAGCAGCACAGATACGCAGTATTTT.

This clonotype was recorded a few times. This chain links TRBV20-1 with TRBJ2-7; D unclear. The CDR3 has 14 residues. V was clipped by 6 bases and J by 7 bases, with 22 bases between them. Germline loops: CDR1 DFQATT, CDR2 SNEGSKA (reference sequence). The CDR3 loop is CSAARQALSWEQYF. CDR3 coding DNA: TGCAGTGCCGCGAGGCAGGCTCTCTCTTGGGAGCAGTACTTC.

This clonotype was seen repeatedly, ten times or more. The V and J genes are TRBV5-4 and TRBJ2-2, with D possibly TRBD1 on 6 matching bases. V lost 4 bases to trimming and J lost 5 bases, with 18 bases between them. The CDR3 consists of 16 residues. From germline, CDR1 is SGHNT and CDR2 YYREEE (reference sequence). The CDR3 reads CASSTRQEAITGELFF. The CDR3 DNA reads as TGTGCCAGCAGCACCCGACAGGAAGCGATAACCGGGGAGCTGTTTTTT.

This clonotype was seen at least ten times. This sequence joins TRBV5-1 and TRBJ2-1; 7 bases agree with TRBD2. The CDR3 has 16 amino acids. After removal of 5 bases from V and 1 base from J, the junction contained 9 bases not matched to a gene. CDR1 is SGHRS and CDR2 is YFSETQ in the germline V gene. The CDR3 here is CASRPRDYRSYNEQFF. The CDR3 bases are TGCGCCAGCAGACCTAGGGACTACCGATCCTACAATGAGCAGTTCTTC.

In this sample, this clonotype turned up many times. CDR3 DNA sequence: TGTGCCAGCAGACCGGGACTGGGCAATCAGCCCCAGCATTTT. Protein sequence: CASRPGLGNQPQHF. The genes are TRBV5-8 and TRBJ1-5; D perhaps matches TRBD1 (5 bases). Between the trimmed V and J ends, which lost 5 bases and 2 bases, there was a span of 11 bases. The CDR3 totals 14 residues. Per the germline V gene, CDR1 is SGHTS and CDR2 is YDEGEE.

A note on this clonotype: A read error may explain this, as a much larger clone is one base away. As DNA, the CDR3 is TGTGCCAGCACCGGGACAACGGGGGGAGGGCAGTTCTTC. Protein sequence: CASTGTTGGGQFF. The chain combines TRBV6-2 or TRBV6-3 with TRBJ2-1; possible D gene TRBD2, 7 bases. The CDR3 runs 13 residues. The germline CDR1 and CDR2 sequences are MNHEY and SVGEGT. Trimming took 7 bases from V and 12 from J, leaving 19 bases between them.

This clonotype came up a few times. Compared with germline, one end of the junction differs, possibly owing to a read error. The chain recombines TRBV6-2 or TRBV6-3 with TRBJ1-1, with no clear D. The V gene's germline CDR1 is MNHEY and CDR2 SVGEGT. The CDR3 contains 12 residues. CDR3 in amino acids: CASSTVSTGAFF. The CDR3, as DNA: TGTGCCAGCAGTACGGTGAGCACTGGAGCTTTCTTT.

Of note for this clonotype: The junction departs from the called germline gene at one end, perhaps through a read error. The CDR3 reads CASSLVGEADTQYF. The CDR3 DNA follows: TGTGCTAGCAGCTTAGTTGGGGAAGCAGATACGCAGTATTTT. The chain couples TRBV7-7 to TRBJ2-3; D unresolved. Germline CDR1 SSHAT, CDR2 FNYEAQ (reference sequence). The CDR3 consists of 14 residues.

Many counts were recorded for this clonotype. This chain connects TRBV7-8 to TRBJ1-1, with D unclear. In germline, CDR1 is SGHVS, CDR2 FQNEAQ. V was cut by 7 bases and J by 11 bases, with 23 bases left in between. This CDR3 spans 14 amino acids. CDR3 nucleotides: TGTGCCAGCACCCCCAGGCCCAACGGACCATTGGCTTTCTTT. Translating gives CASTPRPNGPLAFF.

This clonotype appeared many times. This sequence joins TRBV24-1 and TRBJ1-2, with D possibly matching TRBD1 (5 bases). The germline V gene has CDR1 KGHDR and CDR2 SFDVKD. CDR3 length: 14 amino acids. Trimming pared 9 bases from V and 8 bases from J, leaving 21 bases between. The CDR3 reads CATPTSTGAGGYTF. CDR3 in DNA: TGTGCCACCCCTACTTCGACCGGAGCAGGGGGCTACACCTTC.

There are many counts of this clonotype. The rearrangement joins TRBV4-1 to TRBJ2-2, with no clear D. Trimming left V 0 bases short and J 7 bases short, with 9 bases between. The CDR3 length is 14 residues. The germline V gene encodes CDR1 MGHRA and CDR2 YSYEKL. CDR3 residues: CASSQEGWGGELFF. In DNA, the CDR3 is TGCGCCAGCAGCCAAGAGGGGTGGGGCGGGGAGCTGTTTTTT.

J is TRBJ2-2 and V is TRBV27, with 9 nucleotides matching TRBD1. The ends lost 6 bases at V and 6 bases at J; junction bases unmatched: 14. CDR3 size: 17 residues. Germline V lookup: CDR1 MNHEY, CDR2 SMNVEV (reference sequence). The CDR3 coding sequence is TGTGCCAGCAGCCTCGGGACAGGGTTCAGGGGTCCCGGGGAGCTGTTTTTT. It encodes CASSLGTGFRGPGELFF.

This clonotype showed up many times. The rearrangement links TRBV29-1 to TRBJ2-7; TRBD1 is a possible D gene (6 bases). Per the germline V gene, CDR1 is SQVTM and CDR2 is ANQGSEA. The V gene lost 6 bases and the J gene lost 5 bases, with 17 bases spanning the gap. The CDR3 extends over 13 amino acids. CDR3 residues: CSVATGKEHEQYF. In DNA form, the CDR3 reads TGCAGCGTGGCTACAGGGAAAGAGCACGAGCAGTACTTC.

This chain connects TRBV7-6 to TRBJ2-2; D is possibly TRBD2 (5 bases). The CDR3 contains 16 residues. Trimming shortened V by 2 bases and J by 4 bases, and 14 bases separated the two germline ends. The germline CDR1 and CDR2 sequences are SGHVS and FNYEAQ. The CDR3 protein is CASSLYRLAPTGELFF. CDR3 DNA sequence: TGTGCCAGCAGCTTATATCGGCTAGCTCCCACCGGGGAGCTGTTTTTT.

This clonotype came up many times. The genes are TRBV7-9 and TRBJ2-7; no reliable D call. Trimming left V 3 bases short and J 5 bases short, with 8 bases between. This CDR3 is 12 amino acids long. Germline V gene data show CDR1 as SEHNR and CDR2 as FQNEAQ (reference sequence). This CDR3 reads CASSFPIDEQYF. As DNA, the CDR3 is TGTGCCAGCAGCTTTCCGATTGACGAGCAGTACTTC.

This clonotype has just one count. This may stem from a read error, because a much larger clone lies one nucleotide away. The V and J genes are TRBV27 and TRBJ2-1; no firm D call. CDR1 and CDR2 from the germline V gene are MNHEY and SMNVEV (reference sequence). The CDR3 is 16 residues long. In DNA form, the CDR3 reads TGTGCCAGCAGTTTAATCGAGCGAATACCCTACGATGAGCAGTTCTTC. As protein: CASSLIERIPYDEQFF.